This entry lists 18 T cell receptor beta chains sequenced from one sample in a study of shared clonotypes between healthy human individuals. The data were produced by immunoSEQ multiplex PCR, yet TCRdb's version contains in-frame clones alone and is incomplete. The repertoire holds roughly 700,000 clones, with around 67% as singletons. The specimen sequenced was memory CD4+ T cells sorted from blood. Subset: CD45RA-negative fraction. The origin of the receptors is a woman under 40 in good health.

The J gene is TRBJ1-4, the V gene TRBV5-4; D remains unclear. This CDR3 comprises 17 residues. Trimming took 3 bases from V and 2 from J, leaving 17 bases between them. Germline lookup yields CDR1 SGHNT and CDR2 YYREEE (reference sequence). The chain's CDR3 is CASSWRGTQGTNEKLFF. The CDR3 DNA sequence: TGTGCCAGCAGCTGGAGAGGCACCCAAGGGACTAATGAAAAACTGTTTTTT.

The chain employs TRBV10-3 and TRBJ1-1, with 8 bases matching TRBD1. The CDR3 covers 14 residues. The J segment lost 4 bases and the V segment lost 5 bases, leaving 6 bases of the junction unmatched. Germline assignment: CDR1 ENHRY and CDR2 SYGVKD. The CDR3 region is CAISQGARATEAFF. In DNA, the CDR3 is TGTGCCATCAGTCAGGGGGCCAGGGCCACTGAAGCTTTCTTT.

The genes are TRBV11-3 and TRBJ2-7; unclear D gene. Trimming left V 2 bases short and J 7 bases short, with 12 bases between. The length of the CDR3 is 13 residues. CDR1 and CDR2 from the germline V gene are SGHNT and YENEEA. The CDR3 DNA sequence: TGTGCCAGCAGCTTACGGGCAGAGTTGGAGCAGTACTTC. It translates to CASSLRAELEQYF.

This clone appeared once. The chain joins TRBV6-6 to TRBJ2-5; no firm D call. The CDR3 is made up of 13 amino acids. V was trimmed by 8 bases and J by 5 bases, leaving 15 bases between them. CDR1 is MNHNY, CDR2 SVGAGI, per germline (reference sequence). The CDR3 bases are TGTGCCAGCGGCAAAGGGCCGAGGGAGACCCAGTACTTC. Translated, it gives CASGKGPRETQYF.

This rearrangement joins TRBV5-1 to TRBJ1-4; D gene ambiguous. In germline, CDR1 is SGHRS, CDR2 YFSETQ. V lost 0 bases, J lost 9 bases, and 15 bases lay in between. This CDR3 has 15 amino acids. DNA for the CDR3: TGCGCCAGCAGCTTGGACCCGACCTCGGCCAAAAAACTGTTTTTT. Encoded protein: CASSLDPTSAKKLFF.

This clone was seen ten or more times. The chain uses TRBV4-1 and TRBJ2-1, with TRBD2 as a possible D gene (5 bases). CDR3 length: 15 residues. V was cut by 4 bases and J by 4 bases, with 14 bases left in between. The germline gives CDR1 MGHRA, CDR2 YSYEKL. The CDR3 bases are TGCGCCAGCAGCCTGTCTAGCCGGGGTTACAATGAGCAGTTCTTC. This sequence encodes CASSLSSRGYNEQFF.

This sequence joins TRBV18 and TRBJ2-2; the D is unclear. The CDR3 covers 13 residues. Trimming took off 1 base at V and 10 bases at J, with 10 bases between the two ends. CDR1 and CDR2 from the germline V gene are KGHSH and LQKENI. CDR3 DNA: TGTGCCAGCTCACCACTGAAGGCAGCGGAGCTGTTTTTT. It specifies CASSPLKAAELFF. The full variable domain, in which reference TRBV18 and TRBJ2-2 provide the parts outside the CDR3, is NAGVMQNPRHLVRRRGQEARLRCSPMKGHSHVYWYRQLPEEGLKFMVYLQKENIIDESGMPKERFSAEFPKEGPSILRIQQVVRGDSAAYFCASSPLKAAELFFGEGSRLTVL.

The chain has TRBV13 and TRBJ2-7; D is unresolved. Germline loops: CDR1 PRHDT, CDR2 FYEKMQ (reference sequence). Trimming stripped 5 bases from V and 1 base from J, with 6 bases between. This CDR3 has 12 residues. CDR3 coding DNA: TGTGCCAGCAGCCAGGATTCCTACGAGCAGTACTTC. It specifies CASSQDSYEQYF.

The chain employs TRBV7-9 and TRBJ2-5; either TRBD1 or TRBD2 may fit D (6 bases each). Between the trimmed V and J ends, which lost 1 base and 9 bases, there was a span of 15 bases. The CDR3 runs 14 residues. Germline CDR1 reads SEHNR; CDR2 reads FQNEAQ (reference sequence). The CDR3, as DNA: TGTGCCAGCAGCTTAGATGGGGGGCCCGGGGCCCAGTACTTC. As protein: CASSLDGGPGAQYF.

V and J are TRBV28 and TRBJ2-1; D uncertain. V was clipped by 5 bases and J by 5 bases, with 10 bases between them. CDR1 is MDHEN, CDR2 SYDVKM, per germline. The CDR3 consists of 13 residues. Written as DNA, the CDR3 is TGTGCCAGCAGTGCTAATGTAAACAATGAGCAGTTCTTC. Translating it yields CASSANVNNEQFF. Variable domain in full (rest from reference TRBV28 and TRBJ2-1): DVKVTQSSRYLVKRTGEKVFLECVQDMDHENMFWYRQDPGLGLRLIYFSYDVKMKEKGDIPEGYSVSREKKERFSLILESASTNQTSMYLCASSANVNNEQFFGPGTRLTVL.

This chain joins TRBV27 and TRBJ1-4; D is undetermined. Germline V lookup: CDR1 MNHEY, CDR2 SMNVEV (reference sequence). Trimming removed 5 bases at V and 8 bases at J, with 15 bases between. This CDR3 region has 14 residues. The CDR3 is CASSGTLGNEKLFF. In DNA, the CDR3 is TGTGCCAGCAGTGGAACACTAGGAAACGAAAAACTGTTTTTT. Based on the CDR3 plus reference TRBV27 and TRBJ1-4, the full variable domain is EAQVTQNPRYLITVTGKKLTVTCSQNMNHEYMSWYRQDPGLGLRQIYYSMNVEVTDKGDVPEGYKVSRKEKRNFPLILESPSPNQTSLYFCASSGTLGNEKLFFGSGTQLSVL.

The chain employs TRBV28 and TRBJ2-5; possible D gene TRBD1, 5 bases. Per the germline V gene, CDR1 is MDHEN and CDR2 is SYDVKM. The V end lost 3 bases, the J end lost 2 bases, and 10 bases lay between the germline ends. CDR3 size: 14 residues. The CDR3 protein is CASSFWSGQETQYF. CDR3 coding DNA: TGTGCCAGCAGTTTCTGGTCAGGGCAAGAGACCCAGTACTTC.

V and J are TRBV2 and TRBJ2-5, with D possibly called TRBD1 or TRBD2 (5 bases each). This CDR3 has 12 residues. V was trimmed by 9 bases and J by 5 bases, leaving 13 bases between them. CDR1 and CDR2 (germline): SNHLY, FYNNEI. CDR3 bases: TGTGCCAGTGCAGGGACGAAGGAGACCCAGTACTTC. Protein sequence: CASAGTKETQYF.

The CDR3 spells CASSLAGGRYEQYF. CDR3 DNA: TGTGCCAGCAGCTTAGCCGGCGGACGCTACGAGCAGTACTTC. The chain carries TRBV7-2 and TRBJ2-7; no clear D gene. This CDR3 spans 14 amino acids. Trimming stripped 0 bases from V and 3 bases from J, with 9 bases between. Germline CDR1 reads SGHTA; CDR2 reads FQGNSA. Full variable domain (missing parts from reference TRBV7-2 and TRBJ2-7): GAGVSQSPSNKVTEKGKDVELRCDPISGHTALYWYRQSLGQGLEFLIYFQGNSAPDKSGLPSDRFSAERTGGSVSTLTIQRTQQEDSAVYLCASSLAGGRYEQYFGPGTRLTVT.

CDR3 region: CASSVTMSRGTLYGYTF. CDR3 in DNA: TGTGCCAGCAGTGTCACAATGTCAAGGGGAACCCTTTATGGCTACACCTTC. This chain uses TRBV27 with TRBJ1-2; D perhaps matches TRBD1 (5 bases). CDR3 length: 17 residues. CDR1 and CDR2 (germline): MNHEY, SMNVEV (reference sequence). V was trimmed by 5 bases and J by 5 bases, leaving 24 bases between them.

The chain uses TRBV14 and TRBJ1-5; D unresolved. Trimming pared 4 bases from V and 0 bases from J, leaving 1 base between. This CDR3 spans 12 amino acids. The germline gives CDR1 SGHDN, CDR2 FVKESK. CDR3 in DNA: TGTGCCAGCAGCCTTAGCAATCAGCCCCAGCATTTT. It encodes CASSLSNQPQHF.

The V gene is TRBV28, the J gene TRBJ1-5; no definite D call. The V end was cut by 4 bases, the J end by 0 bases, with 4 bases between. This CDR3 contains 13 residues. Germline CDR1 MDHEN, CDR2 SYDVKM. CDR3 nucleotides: TGTGCCAGCAGTTGGAGTAGCAATCAGCCCCAGCATTTT. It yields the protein CASSWSSNQPQHF.

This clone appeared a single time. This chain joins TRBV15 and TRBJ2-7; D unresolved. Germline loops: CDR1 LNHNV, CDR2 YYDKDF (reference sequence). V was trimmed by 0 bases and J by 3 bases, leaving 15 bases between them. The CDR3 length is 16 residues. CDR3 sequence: CATSRDHGARIYEQYF. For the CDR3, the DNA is TGTGCCACCAGCAGAGATCACGGAGCAAGAATCTACGAGCAGTACTTC. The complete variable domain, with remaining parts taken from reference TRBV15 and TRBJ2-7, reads DAMVIQNPRYQVTQFGKPVTLSCSQTLNHNVMYWYQQKSSQAPKLLFHYYDKDFNNEADTPDNFQSRRPNTSFCFLDIRSPGLGDTAMYLCATSRDHGARIYEQYFGPGTRLTVT.